The 15 T cell receptor beta chains below were found in one sample sequenced in a study of blood T cell repertoires in COVID-19. Profiled with immunoSEQ multiplex PCR; TCRdb holds only in-frame clones, not every one. This sample has 350,000 to 400,000 clones, with roughly 88% found just once. The sample comprised PBMCs or T cells enriched from blood (not recorded which). The source is a woman between 25 and 40 years old with acute COVID-19.

The chain links TRBV7-2 to TRBJ2-7; the D gene is possibly TRBD1 (5 bases). CDR3 length equals 15 residues. The V gene's germline CDR1 is SGHTA and CDR2 FQGNSA. V lost 1 base to trimming and J lost 3 bases, with 13 bases between them. This CDR3 reads CASSLESGHGYEQYF. The DNA of the CDR3 is TGTGCCAGCAGCTTAGAGTCAGGGCATGGCTACGAGCAGTACTTC.

The genes are TRBV9 and TRBJ1-1, with D possibly matching TRBD1 (6 bases). The CDR3 is 15 amino acids. The V gene lost 0 bases and the J gene lost 0 bases, with 9 bases spanning the gap. Looked up from germline, CDR1 is SGDLS and CDR2 is YYNGEE. CDR3 loop: CASSVVGTLNTEAFF. CDR3 DNA sequence: TGTGCCAGCAGCGTAGTTGGGACATTGAACACTGAAGCTTTCTTT. Full variable domain (remainder filled in from reference TRBV9 and TRBJ1-1): DSGVTQTPKHLITATGQRVTLRCSPRSGDLSVYWYQQSLDQGLQFLIQYYNGEERAKGNILERFSAQQFPDLHSELNLSSLELGDSALYFCASSVVGTLNTEAFFGQGTRLTVV.

The V call is TRBV29-1, the J call TRBJ1-2, with D possibly being TRBD1 (6 bases). Trimming stripped 3 bases from V and 0 bases from J, with 14 bases between. Germline V gene sequence: CDR1 SQVTM, CDR2 ANQGSEA. The CDR3 is 15 amino acids. The CDR3 coding sequence is TGCAGCGTTGACCACTGGGACACTCCTAACTATGGCTACACCTTC. Its translation: CSVDHWDTPNYGYTF. Filled out from reference TRBV29-1 and TRBJ1-2, the complete variable domain reads SAVISQKPSRDICQRGTSLTIQCQVDSQVTMMFWYRQQPGQSLTLIATANQGSEATYESGFVIDKFPISRPNLTFSTLTVSNMSPEDSSIYLCSVDHWDTPNYGYTFGSGTRLTVV.

V and J are TRBV7-9 and TRBJ2-1, with TRBD1 matching over 10 bases. Germline CDR1 and CDR2: SEHNR and FQNEAQ (reference sequence). V lost 5 bases to trimming and J lost 8 bases; unmatched junction nucleotides: 15. The CDR3 is 17 residues long. CDR3 DNA: TGTGCCAGCAGCGCCCAAAAACCGGGACAGGGGAGGCATGAGCAGTTCTTC. The encoded protein is CASSAQKPGQGRHEQFF.

The chain uses TRBV19 and TRBJ2-1; no firm D call. The V and J ends lost 8 bases and 4 bases respectively, with 12 bases between them. The CDR3 has 13 residues. Germline CDR1 LNHDA, CDR2 SQIVND (reference sequence). CDR3 amino acids: CASSWAQYNEQFF. The DNA of the CDR3 is TGTGCCAGTTCGTGGGCACAGTACAATGAGCAGTTCTTC.

This chain uses TRBV10-3 with TRBJ1-2; TRBD1 matches 7 bases. The length of the CDR3 is 14 residues. Looked up from germline, CDR1 is ENHRY and CDR2 is SYGVKD. The ends lost 10 bases at V and 2 bases at J; junction bases unmatched: 10. The CDR3 DNA reads as TGTGCCACCCGAGGCCTGGACAGGAACTATGGCTACACCTTC. Its protein product is CATRGLDRNYGYTF.

The CDR3 sequence is CATSDYTGPTDTQYF. The CDR3 nucleotides are TGTGCCACCAGTGATTATACAGGGCCCACAGATACGCAGTATTTT. V is TRBV24-1 and J is TRBJ2-3; the D gene is possibly TRBD1 (6 bases). Between the trimmed V and J ends, which lost 2 bases and 2 bases, there was a span of 10 bases. The CDR3 spans 15 residues. Germline-derived CDR1 and CDR2 are KGHDR and SFDVKD.

The J gene is TRBJ2-7, the V gene TRBV9; D is ambiguous. Germline lookup yields CDR1 SGDLS and CDR2 YYNGEE. Trimming shortened V by 4 bases and J by 0 bases, and 11 bases separated the two germline ends. The CDR3 consists of 14 residues. CDR3 coding DNA: TGTGCCAGCAGCCCGTGGAGAGCCTCCTACGAGCAGTACTTC. Translated, it gives CASSPWRASYEQYF. The full variable domain, its missing parts supplied by reference TRBV9 and TRBJ2-7, is DSGVTQTPKHLITATGQRVTLRCSPRSGDLSVYWYQQSLDQGLQFLIQYYNGEERAKGNILERFSAQQFPDLHSELNLSSLELGDSALYFCASSPWRASYEQYFGPGTRLTVT.

This rearrangement joins TRBV4-1 to TRBJ2-1; D might be TRBD2 (5 bases). The CDR3 has 16 amino acids. Germline lookup yields CDR1 MGHRA and CDR2 YSYEKL. Trimming took 1 base from V and 0 from J, leaving 10 bases between them. The CDR3 DNA reads as TGCGCCAGCAGCCAAGGGGAGACCCTCTCCTACAATGAGCAGTTCTTC. Translation gives CASSQGETLSYNEQFF.

The V call is TRBV19, the J call TRBJ2-5, with D possibly being TRBD2 (5 bases). Trimming removed 5 bases from V and 1 base from J, with 8 bases in between. Germline lookup yields CDR1 LNHDA and CDR2 SQIVND (reference sequence). The length of the CDR3 is 13 residues. CDR3 bases: TGTGCCAGTAGTCCGGGGTCCCAAGAGACCCAGTACTTC. Amino acid sequence: CASSPGSQETQYF. Full variable domain (rest looked up from reference TRBV19 and TRBJ2-5): DGGITQSPKYLFRKEGQNVTLSCEQNLNHDAMYWYRQDPGQGLRLIYYSQIVNDFQKGDIAEGYSVSREKKESFPLTVTSAQKNPTAFYLCASSPGSQETQYFGPGTRLLVL.

The genes are TRBV25-1 and TRBJ1-1; TRBD1 might be the D (6 bases). The V end was cut by 4 bases, the J end by 6 bases, with 18 bases between. From germline, CDR1 is MGHDK and CDR2 SYGVNS. The CDR3 runs to 15 residues. The CDR3 protein is CASSGYPPGAPEAFF. The CDR3 region has the DNA TGTGCCAGCAGTGGATACCCGCCAGGGGCCCCTGAAGCTTTCTTT.

The V call is TRBV2, the J call TRBJ2-7, with 8 bases matching TRBD1. There are 15 residues in the CDR3. Germline assignment: CDR1 SNHLY and CDR2 FYNNEI. The ends lost 1 base at V and 7 bases at J; junction bases unmatched: 9. CDR3 DNA sequence: TGTGCCAGCAGTGAAGGGGCAGGGGGCACGGGGGAGCAGTACTTC. It is translated as CASSEGAGGTGEQYF.

This CDR3 reads CASSSPGTEAFF. The CDR3 DNA sequence: TGTGCCAGCAGTTCGCCCGGTACTGAAGCTTTCTTT. The rearrangement joins TRBV6-5 to TRBJ1-1; D is uncertain. The CDR3 is 12 residues long. The germline CDR1 and CDR2 sequences are MNHEY and SVGAGI. The germline V and J ends were trimmed by 4 bases and 5 bases, with 8 bases remaining between them.

The chain employs TRBV25-1 and TRBJ2-3; 8 bases match TRBD1. The CDR3 is 16 amino acids. The germline V gene encodes CDR1 MGHDK and CDR2 SYGVNS. The V and J ends lost 0 bases and 4 bases, in that order; junction bases with no gene match: 6. This CDR3 is CASSEYAGGHADTQYF. CDR3 DNA: TGTGCCAGCAGTGAATATGCAGGGGGCCACGCAGATACGCAGTATTTT.

This chain joins TRBV6-2 or TRBV6-3 and TRBJ2-2; no clear D gene. Per the germline V gene, CDR1 is MNHEY and CDR2 is SVGEGT. The CDR3 is made up of 14 amino acids. The V gene lost 5 bases and the J gene lost 3 bases, with 10 bases spanning the gap. The CDR3 DNA reads as TGTGCCAGCAGTGACCGGGTTTACACCGGGGAGCTGTTTTTT. Its protein is CASSDRVYTGELFF.